A single sample is the source of the 26 T cell receptor beta chains below, sequenced in a study of blood T cell repertoires in COVID-19. Clones were read by immunoSEQ multiplex PCR, and TCRdb kept only the in-frame ones, dropping some. The sample lists about 240,000 clones, roughly 80% occurring once. The sequencing sample was made of PBMCs or T cells enriched from blood (not recorded which). These receptors were obtained from a woman in her thirties or forties who had been exposed to COVID-19.

The chain employs TRBV11-2 and TRBJ2-3; 8 bases fit TRBD2. CDR1 SGHAT and CDR2 FQNNGV come from the germline V gene. The CDR3 has 15 amino acids. V lost 8 bases and J lost 5; bases outside the gene matches: 12. The CDR3 region has the DNA TGTGCCAGCGGCGCTGGCGGGGGGCAGGAAGATACGCAGTATTTT. It codes for CASGAGGGQEDTQYF.

V usage is TRBV7-8 and J usage is TRBJ1-6; no clear D. With 2 bases removed from V and 0 bases from J, the gap between germline ends came to 8 bases. CDR1 and CDR2 from the germline V gene are SGHVS and FQNEAQ. The CDR3 consists of 16 residues. The CDR3 reads CASSLQVLSYNSPLHF. The CDR3 nucleotides are TGTGCCAGCAGCTTACAGGTGCTCTCCTATAATTCACCCCTCCACTTT.

The V gene is TRBV6-5, the J gene TRBJ1-1; D gene uncertain. V gave up 0 bases and J gave up 0 bases, with 11 bases separating them. Per the germline V gene, CDR1 is MNHEY and CDR2 is SVGAGI. CDR3 length equals 16 residues. Written as DNA, the CDR3 is TGTGCCAGCAGTTACTCGCCGGCGGGGATGAACACTGAAGCTTTCTTT. Its translation: CASSYSPAGMNTEAFF.

The chain couples TRBV7-8 to TRBJ2-5; possible D gene TRBD1, 6 bases. Germline assignment: CDR1 SGHVS and CDR2 FQNEAQ. The CDR3 consists of 16 residues. V was cut by 5 bases and J by 0 bases, with 16 bases left in between. The CDR3 sequence is CASSQPTGLYQETQYF. CDR3 sequence (DNA): TGTGCCAGCAGCCAACCTACAGGGCTATACCAAGAGACCCAGTACTTC. Full variable domain (missing parts from reference TRBV7-8 and TRBJ2-5): GAGVSQSPRYKVAKRGQDVALRCDPISGHVSLFWYQQALGQGPEFLTYFQNEAQLDKSGLPSDRFFAERPEGSVSTLKIQRTQQEDSAVYLCASSQPTGLYQETQYFGPGTRLLVL.

The chain has TRBV30 and TRBJ2-7; D is possibly TRBD1 (5 bases). Trimming shortened V by 3 bases and J by 4 bases, and 16 bases separated the two germline ends. The CDR3 spans 14 residues. The V gene's germline CDR1 is GTSNPN and CDR2 SVGIG (reference sequence). The CDR3 DNA follows: TGTGCCTGGAGCCCCCCAGGGTCAACATACGAGCAGTACTTC. Translation gives CAWSPPGSTYEQYF.

The rearrangement uses TRBV16 and TRBJ2-7; no clear D. Deletions cut 0 bases from V and 7 bases from J, with 16 bases between. CDR1 KGHSY and CDR2 FQNENV come from the germline V gene. The CDR3 spans 15 residues. CDR3 sequence (DNA): TGTGCCAGCAGCCAATCGATTCGCGGAGTAAGGGAGCAGTACTTC. Translated: CASSQSIRGVREQYF.

This chain connects TRBV3-1 (or the pseudogene TRBV3-2) to TRBJ1-1; the match to TRBD1 covers 7 bases. The junction had 8 bases not matched to a gene; V was cut back by 7 bases and J by 0 bases. Germline V gene sequence: CDR1 LGHDT, CDR2 YNNKEL (reference sequence). This CDR3 comprises 15 residues. The DNA of the CDR3 is TGTGCCAGCAAGAGAGTGGGACAGCTGAACACTGAAGCTTTCTTT. Translating gives CASKRVGQLNTEAFF.

CDR3 bases: TGTGCCAGCAGTGACGAACAGGGGAACACCGGGGAGCTGTTTTTT. Translation: CASSDEQGNTGELFF. The chain is built from TRBV6-4 and TRBJ2-2; tentatively, D is TRBD1 (6 bases). Trimming took off 2 bases at V and 1 base at J, with 8 bases between the two ends. This CDR3 contains 15 residues. Germline CDR1 is MRHNA and CDR2 is SNTAGT.

The chain has TRBV6-2 or TRBV6-3 and TRBJ1-1; D possibly corresponds to TRBD1 (6 bases). Between the trimmed V and J ends, which lost 5 bases and 4 bases, there was a span of 11 bases. This CDR3 contains 13 residues. CDR1 is MNHEY and CDR2 is SVGEGT in the germline V gene. The CDR3 DNA follows: TGTGCCAGCAGTCAGGGGTTGGGCACTGAAGCTTTCTTT. Translated: CASSQGLGTEAFF.

The rearrangement links TRBV7-2 to TRBJ1-2; maybe TRBD1 (6 bases). Germline CDR1 and CDR2: SGHTA and FQGNSA. The CDR3 is made up of 14 amino acids. Deletions cut 2 bases from V and 3 bases from J, with 10 bases between. CDR3 residues: CASSLRGADYGYTF. The CDR3 nucleotides read TGTGCCAGCAGCTTACGGGGGGCGGACTATGGCTACACCTTC. Full variable domain (rest looked up from reference TRBV7-2 and TRBJ1-2): GAGVSQSPSNKVTEKGKDVELRCDPISGHTALYWYRQSLGQGLEFLIYFQGNSAPDKSGLPSDRFSAERTGGSVSTLTIQRTQQEDSAVYLCASSLRGADYGYTFGSGTRLTVV.

The rearrangement uses TRBV14 and TRBJ2-7; D gene ambiguous. The CDR3 sequence is 14 residues long. V was cut by 0 bases and J by 0 bases, with 6 bases left in between. Germline values: CDR1 SGHDN, CDR2 FVKESK. This CDR3 is CASSQEPGSYEQYF. The CDR3, as DNA: TGTGCCAGCAGCCAAGAACCAGGCTCCTACGAGCAGTACTTC.

This chain uses TRBV5-1 with TRBJ2-5, with 7 bases matching TRBD1. The CDR3 length is 14 residues. Germline values: CDR1 SGHRS, CDR2 YFSETQ. V trimming: 0 bases; J trimming: 1 base; junction bases outside the gene matches: 0. The CDR3 sequence: CASSLDRGQETQYF. The CDR3 bases are TGCGCCAGCAGCTTGGACAGGGGCCAAGAGACCCAGTACTTC.

The V and J genes are TRBV5-6 and TRBJ1-2; 9 nucleotides agree with TRBD1. V shed 4 bases and J 8 bases; nucleotides not matched to a gene: 0. The CDR3 consists of 11 residues. CDR1 and CDR2 from the germline V gene are SGHDT and YYEEEE. The DNA for the CDR3 is TGTGCCAGCAGCACAGGGGGCGGCTACACCTTC. It is translated as CASSTGGGYTF.

The V gene is TRBV5-1, the J gene TRBJ2-7; 9 bases agree with TRBD1. This CDR3 has 15 residues. Germline assignment: CDR1 SGHRS and CDR2 YFSETQ. V dropped 4 bases and J dropped 1; count of bases not matched to a gene: 6. Written as DNA, the CDR3 is TGCGCCAGCAGCCTACAGGGGGCTGCATCCTACGAGCAGTACTTC. Its protein is CASSLQGAASYEQYF.

The chain uses TRBV7-2 and TRBJ1-5, with 10 nucleotides matching TRBD1. V lost 4 bases to trimming and J lost 2 bases; unmatched junction nucleotides: 2. Germline V gives CDR1 SGHTA, CDR2 FQGNSA. The CDR3 has 15 residues. The CDR3 DNA reads as TGTGCCAGCAGCTGGGGGACAGGGGGCAATCAGCCCCAGCATTTT. As protein: CASSWGTGGNQPQHF.

The gene calls are TRBV5-1 and TRBJ2-1; 8 positions match TRBD2. With 2 bases clipped from V and 0 bases from J, the junction kept 4 bases outside the gene matches. Germline CDR1 reads SGHRS; CDR2 reads YFSETQ. The CDR3 totals 16 residues. DNA for the CDR3: TGCGCCAGCAGCTTCCTTAGCGGGGCCTCCTACAATGAGCAGTTCTTC. Amino acids: CASSFLSGASYNEQFF.

About this clone: Other DNA sequences from this sample encode an identical CDR3 as well. V gene TRBV7-2 combines with J gene TRBJ2-5; 10 bases are shared with TRBD1. Looked up from germline, CDR1 is SGHTA and CDR2 is FQGNSA. The V and J ends lost 1 base and 5 bases, in that order; junction bases with no gene match: 1. CDR3 length: 14 amino acids. CDR3 DNA: TGTGCCAGCAGCTTAGTGGGACAGGGGGAGACCCAGTACTTC. It is translated as CASSLVGQGETQYF.

This clone was recorded only once. The chain recombines TRBV5-1 with TRBJ1-4; no firm D call. Germline lookup yields CDR1 SGHRS and CDR2 YFSETQ. Trimming left V 5 bases short and J 2 bases short, with 13 bases between. The CDR3 is 15 residues long. The CDR3 loop reads CASRAGSATNEKLFF. In nucleotides, the CDR3 is TGCGCCAGCAGGGCAGGATCTGCTACTAATGAAAAACTGTTTTTT.

The rearrangement links TRBV5-6 to TRBJ1-4; TRBD1 agrees at 7 bases. J lost 1 base, V lost 5 bases, and 5 bases had no gene match. The germline V gene has CDR1 SGHDT and CDR2 YYEEEE. This CDR3 is built from 15 residues. The CDR3 is CASRRRQGTNEKLFF. Written as DNA, the CDR3 is TGTGCCAGCAGAAGAAGACAGGGAACTAATGAAAAACTGTTTTTT. Full variable domain (outside the CDR3, taken from reference TRBV5-6 and TRBJ1-4): DAGVTQSPTHLIKTRGQQVTLRCSPKSGHDTVSWYQQALGQGPQFIFQYYEEEERQRGNFPDRFSGHQFPNYSSELNVNALLLGDSALYLCASRRRQGTNEKLFFGSGTQLSVL.

The chain couples TRBV13 to TRBJ1-6; D gene uncertain. The V gene lost 5 bases and the J gene lost 1 base, with 21 bases spanning the gap. Germline V gene lookup returns CDR1 PRHDT and CDR2 FYEKMQ (reference sequence). There are 19 residues in the CDR3. CDR3 nucleotide sequence: TGTGCCAGCAGCCCGTTCGCCAGCCTCCCGGAGTCCTATAATTCACCCCTCCACTTT. Its translation is CASSPFASLPESYNSPLHF. The full variable domain, completed using reference TRBV13 and TRBJ1-6, is AAGVIQSPRHLIKEKRETATLKCYPIPRHDTVYWYQQGPGQDPQFLISFYEKMQSDKGSIPDRFSAQQFSDYHSELNMSSLELGDSALYFCASSPFASLPESYNSPLHFGNGTRLTVT.

The chain combines TRBV27 with TRBJ2-1, with 8 bases aligning to TRBD2. After removal of 8 bases from V and 4 bases from J, the junction contained 7 bases not matched to a gene. Germline CDR1 reads MNHEY; CDR2 reads SMNVEV (reference sequence). The CDR3 spans 14 residues. The CDR3 loop reads CASASGGLYNEQFF. The CDR3 DNA reads as TGTGCCAGCGCAAGCGGGGGCCTATACAATGAGCAGTTCTTC.

The V call is TRBV19, the J call TRBJ2-1; 8 positions agree with TRBD2. The V gene's germline CDR1 is LNHDA and CDR2 SQIVND (reference sequence). The V gene end was trimmed by 3 bases and the J gene end by 2 bases; junction bases not matched to a gene: 6. The CDR3 runs to 16 residues. CDR3 DNA: TGTGCCAGTAGTATTCTTAACGGGGGGGCCTACAATGAGCAGTTCTTC. Translating gives CASSILNGGAYNEQFF.

This chain connects TRBV18 to TRBJ2-1; TRBD1 aligns across 9 bases. J gave up 10 bases and V 3 bases, and 7 bases lay outside the gene matches. Germline V CDR1 and CDR2: KGHSH, LQKENI. The CDR3 sequence is 14 residues long. CDR3 loop: CASSPGSGQGEQFF. CDR3 bases: TGTGCCAGCTCACCGGGCTCGGGACAGGGCGAGCAGTTCTTC.

This clone was recorded only once. CDR3 sequence: CASSRTLNTEAFF. As DNA, the CDR3 is TGTGCCAGCAGTCGAACATTGAACACTGAAGCTTTCTTT. The chain uses TRBV27 and TRBJ1-1; D is uncertain. This CDR3 region has 13 residues. V gave up 5 bases and J gave up 0 bases, with 7 bases separating them. Germline loops: CDR1 MNHEY, CDR2 SMNVEV (reference sequence).

V gene TRBV7-9 combines with J gene TRBJ2-7; 7 nucleotides align to TRBD1. The CDR3 extends over 14 amino acids. CDR1 SEHNR and CDR2 FQNEAQ come from the germline V gene (reference sequence). Losses at the gene ends were 5 bases for V and 0 bases for J; bases not matched to a gene: 4. As DNA, the CDR3 is TGTGCCAGCAGCGGACAGGTTAGCTCCTACGAGCAGTACTTC. This encodes CASSGQVSSYEQYF. Full variable domain (outside the CDR3, taken from reference TRBV7-9 and TRBJ2-7): DTGVSQNPRHKITKRGQNVTFRCDPISEHNRLYWYRQTLGQGPEFLTYFQNEAQLEKSRLLSDRFSAERPKGSFSTLEIQRTEQGDSAMYLCASSGQVSSYEQYFGPGTRLTVT.

The V call is TRBV24-1, the J call TRBJ2-2; TRBD1 aligns across 8 bases. With V trimmed by 9 bases and J by 4 bases, 6 bases remained unmatched. The germline CDR1 and CDR2 sequences are KGHDR and SFDVKD. The CDR3 has 14 residues. This CDR3 is CATSGQAFTGELFF. Here the CDR3 DNA reads TGTGCCACCTCGGGACAGGCCTTCACCGGGGAGCTGTTTTTT.